The 20 T cell receptor beta chains below come from one sample, sequenced in a study of T cells after posttransplantation cyclophosphamide. Sampled 1 year posttransplant, controls received myeloablative marrow transplants, methotrexate and a calcineurin inhibitor. Measured with immunoSEQ multiplex PCR; TCRdb has only the in-frame clones, and not every one. The sample yields about 15,000 clones, roughly 80% seen once. Sequenced material: PBMCs, taken around 59 weeks after allogeneic stem cell transplant with calcineurin inhibitor and methotrexate. These receptors came from a young adult male patient who received an allogeneic stem cell transplant from an unrelated donor, was CMV-positive, and had acute and chronic GVHD. Some T cells may be graft donor cells.

A single count supports this clone. V is TRBV7-9 and J is TRBJ2-2, with TRBD1 matching over 9 bases. This CDR3 region has 14 residues. Trimming cost V 5 bases and J 3 bases; bases outside gene matches: 1. Germline V lookup: CDR1 SEHNR, CDR2 FQNEAQ (reference sequence). CDR3 residues: CASSRTGDTGELFF. CDR3 DNA: TGTGCCAGCAGCAGGACAGGGGACACCGGGGAGCTGTTTTTT.

CDR3 amino acids: CASSCPPPGQLYGYTF. CDR3 DNA: TGTGCCAGCAGTTGCCCCCCCCCGGGACAGCTCTATGGCTACACCTTC. This sequence joins TRBV6-5 and TRBJ1-2; TRBD1 matches 7 bases. This CDR3 has 16 residues. The V segment lost 4 bases and the J segment 4 bases; nucleotides outside the gene matches: 12. Germline CDR1 is MNHEY and CDR2 is SVGAGI.

The chain is built from TRBV18 and TRBJ1-1; 7 positions match TRBD1. J gave up 4 bases and V 3 bases, and 8 bases lay outside the gene matches. The CDR3 runs to 15 residues. Germline values: CDR1 KGHSH, CDR2 LQKENI. CDR3 sequence: CASSPGQARSTEAFF. The CDR3 region has the DNA TGTGCCAGCTCACCTGGACAGGCGAGGAGCACTGAAGCTTTCTTT.

The V and J genes are TRBV28 and TRBJ1-2, with D unresolved. Deletions cut 5 bases from V and 8 bases from J, with 12 bases between. The CDR3 covers 12 residues. Germline V gives CDR1 MDHEN, CDR2 SYDVKM. Written as DNA, the CDR3 is TGTGCCAGCAGTCCCTATTCTCTGGGCTACACCTTC. Translation gives CASSPYSLGYTF.

The rearrangement uses TRBV7-2 and TRBJ2-1, with a possible D match to TRBD1 (5 bases). The ends were cut back, 4 bases at V and 12 bases at J, with 10 bases in the middle. Germline values: CDR1 SGHTA, CDR2 FQGNSA. The CDR3 is 11 residues long. The CDR3 nucleotides are TGTGCCAGCAGCTCCAGGGTTGGGCAGTTCTTC. This gives the protein CASSSRVGQFF.

CDR3 bases: TGTGCCAGTAGTCCCCGGACTAGCGGGAGGTCCAACTACAATGAGCAGTTCTTC. Translating gives CASSPRTSGRSNYNEQFF. The chain has TRBV19 and TRBJ2-1; 14 bases match TRBD2. The CDR3 length is 18 residues. V was clipped by 5 bases and J by 3 bases; unmatched bases: 9. CDR1 and CDR2 (germline): LNHDA, SQIVND (reference sequence).

The chain joins TRBV9 to TRBJ2-3, with 11 bases matching TRBD2. In germline, CDR1 is SGDLS, CDR2 YYNGEE. The CDR3 extends over 16 amino acids. V lost 3 bases and J lost 0; bases outside the gene matches: 3. The CDR3 region is CASSASGGSSTDTQYF. As DNA, the CDR3 is TGTGCCAGCAGCGCTAGCGGGGGGTCGAGCACAGATACGCAGTATTTT.

The chain couples TRBV4-3 to TRBJ2-3, with D possibly TRBD1 on 5 matching bases. V was trimmed by 1 base and J by 1 base, leaving 15 bases between them. This CDR3 region has 17 residues. Per the germline V gene, CDR1 is LGHNA and CDR2 is YSLEER. The CDR3 region is CASSQGLTGGGTDTQYF. CDR3 in DNA: TGCGCCAGCAGCCAAGGCTTAACAGGTGGGGGCACAGATACGCAGTATTTT.

The V gene is TRBV7-2, the J gene TRBJ2-2; 10 nucleotides line up with TRBD1. The CDR3 runs to 15 residues. Germline V gene lookup returns CDR1 SGHTA and CDR2 FQGNSA. J was trimmed by 2 bases and V by 5 bases; bases with no gene match: 2. The CDR3 coding sequence is TGTGCCAGCAGCCGGGACAGGGGCAACACCGGGGAGCTGTTTTTT. This sequence encodes CASSRDRGNTGELFF.

The chain uses TRBV7-3 and TRBJ2-3; D possibly corresponds to TRBD2 (6 bases). Germline CDR1 reads SGHTA; CDR2 reads FQGTGA. CDR3 length: 16 amino acids. The V end lost 0 bases, the J end lost 0 bases, and 10 bases lay between the germline ends. The CDR3, as DNA: TGTGCCAGCAGCTTAACTAGGGACTCCAGCACAGATACGCAGTATTTT. Its translation: CASSLTRDSSTDTQYF. The whole variable domain, remainder taken from reference TRBV7-3 and TRBJ2-3, is GAGVSQTPSNKVTEKGKYVELRCDPISGHTALYWYRQSLGQGPEFLIYFQGTGAADDSGLPNDRFFAVRPEGSVSTLKIQRTERGDSAVYLCASSLTRDSSTDTQYFGPGTRLTVL.

The DNA for the CDR3 is TGCGCCAGCGGCGGACATATCACCGGGGGGGAGCAGTACTTC. The encoded protein is CASGGHITGGEQYF. J is TRBJ2-7 and V is TRBV5-1; 7 bases align to TRBD2. After removal of 7 bases from V and 7 bases from J, the junction contained 14 bases not matched to a gene. The CDR3 is 14 amino acids. Germline loops: CDR1 SGHRS, CDR2 YFSETQ.

This chain links TRBV10-3 with TRBJ1-1; D not resolved. Germline loops: CDR1 ENHRY, CDR2 SYGVKD. The CDR3 sequence is 13 residues long. Trimming removed 3 bases at V and 1 base at J, with 6 bases between. The chain's CDR3 is CAISDRENTEAFF. The CDR3 DNA is TGTGCCATCAGTGATCGGGAGAACACTGAAGCTTTCTTT.

The V gene is TRBV9, the J gene TRBJ2-1, with D perhaps TRBD2 (6 bases). The CDR3 has 12 amino acids. V lost 0 bases and J 10 bases, leaving 8 bases between the germline ends. CDR1 and CDR2 (germline): SGDLS, YYNGEE. CDR3 in amino acids: CASSVVGGEQFF. CDR3 nucleotides: TGTGCCAGCAGCGTAGTAGGAGGGGAGCAGTTCTTC. Looking up the rest from reference TRBV9 and TRBJ2-1 gives the full variable domain: DSGVTQTPKHLITATGQRVTLRCSPRSGDLSVYWYQQSLDQGLQFLIQYYNGEERAKGNILERFSAQQFPDLHSELNLSSLELGDSALYFCASSVVGGEQFFGPGTRLTVL.

The gene calls are TRBV7-8 and TRBJ1-3; TRBD1 aligns across 7 bases. V shed 4 bases and J 4 bases; nucleotides not matched to a gene: 7. The CDR3 has 15 residues. Germline V CDR1 and CDR2: SGHVS, FQNEAQ. Written as DNA, the CDR3 is TGTGCCAGCAGCTATCCCGGGGACAGAGGAAACACCATATATTTT. Amino acid sequence: CASSYPGDRGNTIYF.

The chain links TRBV5-6 to TRBJ2-5, with a tentative D call TRBD1 (6 bases). The V end was cut by 4 bases, the J end by 9 bases, with 10 bases between. CDR1 and CDR2 from the germline V gene are SGHDT and YYEEEE. This CDR3 region has 11 residues. The CDR3: CASSTGSAQYF. The CDR3 bases are TGTGCCAGCAGCACAGGGTCGGCCCAGTACTTC.

As DNA, the CDR3 is TGTGCCAGCAGTTTCGGGGGGGCGTCAGGCGCCTACGAGCAGTACTTC. It codes for CASSFGGASGAYEQYF. The chain links TRBV6-5 to TRBJ2-5; TRBD2 aligns across 8 bases. Judging by the DNA end, TRBJ2-7 fits better; the J call may be wrong. Germline lookup yields CDR1 MNHEY and CDR2 SVGAGI. The CDR3 loop spans 16 amino acids.

This chain links TRBV28 with TRBJ1-2; 8 bases align to TRBD1. The CDR3 has 14 residues. CDR1 is MDHEN, CDR2 SYDVKM, per germline. V was pared by 3 bases and J by 10 bases, with 10 bases of the junction left unmatched. CDR3 sequence: CASSLDTGGGSYTF. The CDR3 nucleotides are TGTGCCAGCAGTTTGGACACAGGGGGGGGTTCCTACACCTTC.

CDR3 nucleotide sequence: TGTGCCAGCAGTGACACCTCTAGCGGGAGGTGGAATGAGCAGTTCTTC. Encoded protein: CASSDTSSGRWNEQFF. This rearrangement joins TRBV2 to TRBJ2-1; TRBD2 matches at 11 bases. J was trimmed by 7 bases and V by 3 bases; bases with no gene match: 8. This CDR3 is built from 16 residues. Germline V gene sequence: CDR1 SNHLY, CDR2 FYNNEI.

The CDR3 bases are TGTGCCAGCAGCGCAACTTTTCGCCGGGACAGGGGAGAGACTGAAGCTTTCTTT. It yields the protein CASSATFRRDRGETEAFF. This rearrangement joins TRBV9 to TRBJ1-1, with 10 bases identical to TRBD1. CDR3 length equals 18 residues. With V trimmed by 3 bases and J by 5 bases, 16 bases remained unmatched. Germline loops: CDR1 SGDLS, CDR2 YYNGEE.

J is TRBJ1-2 and V is TRBV7-9; D is undetermined. V was cut by 2 bases and J by 5 bases, with 15 bases left in between. Germline V gene lookup returns CDR1 SEHNR and CDR2 FQNEAQ (reference sequence). CDR3 length: 15 amino acids. In DNA form, the CDR3 reads TGTGCCAGCAGCTTAAGGCAGGCCGAAGAATATGGCTACACCTTC. Protein sequence: CASSLRQAEEYGYTF.